This T cell receptor (beta chain) was captured in a study of blood T cell repertoires in COVID-19. The wider study: There were acute and convalescent COVID-19 samples, and they came from the United States, Italy and Spain.

The germline V gene encodes CDR1 SGHNT and CDR2 YYREEE (reference sequence). J lost 2 bases, V lost 1 base, and 5 bases had no gene match. This CDR3 region has 15 residues. Data came from immunoSEQ multiplex PCR; TCRdb stores just in-frame clones and leaves some out. This sample has around 200,000 clones, with about 87% found just once. The chain couples TRBV5-4 to TRBJ2-5, with TRBD1 identical over 7 bases. Sequenced input: PBMCs or T cells enriched from blood (not recorded which). The receptor's source is a man aged 30-40 years who had recovered from COVID-19. CDR3 DNA: TGTGCCAGCAGCTTGCAGGGGGAGAATCAAGAGACCCAGTACTTC. It yields the protein CASSLQGENQETQYF.